This TCR beta chain was sequenced in a study of beta chain features in type 1 diabetes. Study-level background: Over all samples combined, 107,917,701 sorted cells were examined. Whole-study findings and limits: Moderate but significant shortening of TCRB CDR3s was recorded in all four CD4+ subsets from Type 1 diabetes patients. cDNA sequencing could over-represent cells with high TCR expression.

Using CD45RO/CCR7/CD25/CD127/CD95/CD27, CD4+ naive, central memory, regulatory and stem cell-like memory cells were sorted. Each population that was sorted was more than 98% pure. Reverse transcription of all isolated RNA meant that expressed TCRB transcripts were sequenced. Only in-frame clones appear in the TCRdb table, and some are missing; sequencing was by immunoSEQ multiplex PCR. The profile shows roughly 400,000 clones, 9.6% of them singletons. Germline assignment: CDR1 ENHRY and CDR2 SYGVKD. The CDR3 consists of 14 residues. The V end was cut by 0 bases, the J end by 1 base, with 7 bases between. The table lists this clone with many counts. Its antigen remains unidentified.

The clonotype originates from a young man with type 1 diabetes. The chain uses TRBV10-3 and TRBJ2-7, with a weak D call TRBD1 (5 bases). Material: central memory CD4+ T cells from blood. The CDR3 sequence: CAISESYRSYEQYF. CDR3 sequence (DNA): TGTGCCATCAGTGAGTCCTACAGGTCCTACGAGCAGTACTTC.